The clone carrying this TCR beta chain was observed a few times. Its cognate antigen is unknown. PCR used 60 Vbeta primers and 13 Jbeta primers. Method: immunoSEQ multiplex PCR; TCRdb's copy keeps in-frame clones and lacks some. The sample lists 75,000 to 100,000 clones, around 70% seen once, with 8% to 10% in the top ten. The CDR3 spans 14 residues. The V end was cut by 4 bases, the J end by 4 bases, with 12 bases between. CDR1 is SGHNT, CDR2 YYREEE, per germline (reference sequence). This sample was included in a study of cytomegalovirus exposure and HLA in healthy donors. Across the study: The study placed around 80% of its 350 to 400 genotyped donors in the Caucasian-associated ancestry cluster.

Study-wide points: TCR beta V- and J-gene trimming, according to a later analysis, was linked to a missense DCLRE1C variant. Indistinguishable V segments, including TRBV6-2 and TRBV6-3, were excluded. The likely origin of a cluster of highly shared sequence variants was a sequencing artifact.

This clonotype was obtained from a man between 60 and 70 years old in good health and CMV-seronegative. Input material: PBMCs. This chain joins TRBV5-4 and TRBJ2-1; weak D call: TRBD2 (6 bases). CDR3: CASSRLEGYNEQFF. The CDR3 nucleotides read TGTGCCAGCAGCCGTCTGGAGGGTTACAATGAGCAGTTCTTC. Based on the CDR3 plus reference TRBV5-4 and TRBJ2-1, the full variable domain is ETGVTQSPTHLIKTRGQQVTLRCSSQSGHNTVSWYQQALGQGPQFIFQYYREEENGRGNFPPRFSGLQFPNYSSELNVNALELDDSALYLCASSRLEGYNEQFFGPGTRLTVL.